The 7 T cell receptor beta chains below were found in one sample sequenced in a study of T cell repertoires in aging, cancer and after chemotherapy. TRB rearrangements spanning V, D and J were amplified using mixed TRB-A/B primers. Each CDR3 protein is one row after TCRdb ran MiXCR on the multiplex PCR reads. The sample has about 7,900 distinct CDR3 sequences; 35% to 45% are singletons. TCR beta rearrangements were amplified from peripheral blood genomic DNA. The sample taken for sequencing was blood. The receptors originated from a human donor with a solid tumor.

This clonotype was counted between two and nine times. The CDR3 loop is CASSRDRGRGAEQYF. The CDR3 DNA follows: TGTGCCAGCAGCCGCGACAGGGGGCGCGGGGCCGAGCAGTACTTC. The chain is built from TRBV11-3 and TRBJ2-7; 10 nucleotides line up with TRBD1. This CDR3 spans 15 amino acids. Germline CDR1 is SGHNT and CDR2 is YENEEA. The V and J ends lost 5 bases and 6 bases, in that order; junction bases with no gene match: 10.

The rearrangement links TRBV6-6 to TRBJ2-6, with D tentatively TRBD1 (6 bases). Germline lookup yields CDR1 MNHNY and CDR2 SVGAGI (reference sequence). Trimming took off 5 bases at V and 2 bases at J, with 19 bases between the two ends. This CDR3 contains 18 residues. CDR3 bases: TGTGCCAGCAGTCCCTATGGGGCAGGGGTCCCTGGGGCCAACGTCCTGACTTTC. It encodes CASSPYGAGVPGANVLTF.

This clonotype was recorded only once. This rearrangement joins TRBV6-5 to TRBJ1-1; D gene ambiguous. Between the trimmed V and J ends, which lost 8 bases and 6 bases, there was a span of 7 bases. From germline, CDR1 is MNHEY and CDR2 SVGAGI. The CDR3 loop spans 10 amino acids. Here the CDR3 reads CASEGAEAFF. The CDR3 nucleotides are TGTGCCAGCGAGGGCGCTGAAGCTTTCTTT.

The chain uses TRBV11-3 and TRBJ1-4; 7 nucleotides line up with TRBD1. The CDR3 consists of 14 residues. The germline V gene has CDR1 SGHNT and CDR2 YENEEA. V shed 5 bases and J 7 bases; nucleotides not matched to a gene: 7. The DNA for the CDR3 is TGTGCCAGCAGCCCCCTTTCAGGGGGTGAAAAACTGTTTTTT. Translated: CASSPLSGGEKLFF.

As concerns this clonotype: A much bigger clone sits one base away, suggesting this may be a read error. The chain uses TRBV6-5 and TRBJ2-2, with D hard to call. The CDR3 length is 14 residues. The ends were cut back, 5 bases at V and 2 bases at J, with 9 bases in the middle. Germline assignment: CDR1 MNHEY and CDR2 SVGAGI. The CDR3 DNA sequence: TGTGCCAGCAGTAGGAACCGAAACACCGGGGAGCTGTTTTTT. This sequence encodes CASSRNRNTGELFF.

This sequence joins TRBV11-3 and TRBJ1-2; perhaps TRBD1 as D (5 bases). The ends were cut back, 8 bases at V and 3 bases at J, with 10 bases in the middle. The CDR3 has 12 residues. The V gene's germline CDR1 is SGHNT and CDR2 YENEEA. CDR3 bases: TGTGCCAGCGGAGGGGATCACTATGGCTACACCTTC. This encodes CASGGDHYGYTF.

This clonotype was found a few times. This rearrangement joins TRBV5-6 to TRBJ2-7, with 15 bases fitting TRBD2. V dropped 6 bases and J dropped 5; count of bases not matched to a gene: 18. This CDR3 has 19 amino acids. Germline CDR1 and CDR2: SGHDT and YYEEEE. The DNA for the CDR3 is TGTGCCAGCAACACCCCCGGGACTAGCGGGAGGAAGGATAACCACGAGCAGTACTTC. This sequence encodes CASNTPGTSGRKDNHEQYF.